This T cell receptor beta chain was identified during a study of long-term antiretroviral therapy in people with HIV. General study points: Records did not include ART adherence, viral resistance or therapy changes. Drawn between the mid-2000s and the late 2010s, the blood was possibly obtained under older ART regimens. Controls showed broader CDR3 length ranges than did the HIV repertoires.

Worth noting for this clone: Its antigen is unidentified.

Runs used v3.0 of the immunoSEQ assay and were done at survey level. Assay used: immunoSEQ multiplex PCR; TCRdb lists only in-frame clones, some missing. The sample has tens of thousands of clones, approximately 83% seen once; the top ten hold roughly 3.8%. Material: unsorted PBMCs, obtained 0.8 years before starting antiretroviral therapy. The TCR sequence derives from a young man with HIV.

The CDR3 spells CASSQDRAGGWETQYF. The CDR3 DNA is TGCGCCAGCAGCCAAGATCGGGCGGGAGGGTGGGAGACCCAGTACTTC. This sequence joins TRBV4-3 and TRBJ2-5; TRBD2 aligns across 9 bases. Germline values: CDR1 LGHNA, CDR2 YSLEER. This CDR3 has 16 amino acids. V shed 0 bases and J 5 bases; nucleotides not matched to a gene: 7.